These 18 T cell receptor beta chains were sequenced from one sample in a study of OX40 agonist ivuxolimab in advanced cancers. Some clones are missing from TCRdb's copy, which holds only in-frame ones; the method was immunoSEQ multiplex PCR. The repertoire holds approximately 52,000 clones, with about 81% as singletons. The specimen was CD4+ or CD8+ T cells sorted from blood, collected in a trial of the OX40 agonist ivuxolimab. These receptors were obtained from an adult with an advanced solid tumor such as melanoma, head and neck, liver or kidney cancer.

The V and J genes are TRBV7-2 and TRBJ2-5; weak D call: TRBD2 (6 bases). The closer fit of TRBJ2-7 to the DNA end suggests the J call may be wrong. The germline V gene encodes CDR1 SGHTA and CDR2 FQGNSA. The CDR3 length is 14 residues. Written as DNA, the CDR3 is TGTGCCAGCAGCTTAGATGCGGGGTACTACGAGCAGTACTTC. Encoded protein: CASSLDAGYYEQYF.

The chain combines TRBV10-3 with TRBJ1-5; TRBD1 is a possible D gene (5 bases). CDR3 length: 15 amino acids. CDR1 and CDR2 (germline): ENHRY, SYGVKD. With 2 bases removed from V and 0 bases from J, the gap between germline ends came to 8 bases. The CDR3 here is CAISEGGNSNQPQHF. As DNA, the CDR3 is TGTGCCATCAGTGAGGGGGGAAATAGCAATCAGCCCCAGCATTTT.

The J gene is TRBJ2-2, the V gene TRBV7-9, with 13 bases fitting TRBD2. The germline V gene encodes CDR1 SEHNR and CDR2 FQNEAQ (reference sequence). Unmatched junction bases numbered 5, after V lost 5 bases and J lost 5 bases. The CDR3 length is 16 residues. The CDR3 protein is CASSLGLAGYTGELFF. The CDR3 DNA reads as TGTGCCAGCAGCCTGGGACTAGCGGGGTATACCGGGGAGCTGTTTTTT.

About this clone itself: One end of the junction does not line up with germline, which may come from a read error. This rearrangement joins TRBV4-3 to TRBJ2-7; D call uncertain. The germline CDR1 and CDR2 sequences are LGHNA and YSLEER. The CDR3 covers 14 residues. This CDR3 is CASSPDTNSYEQYF. CDR3 DNA sequence: TGCGCCAGTAGCCCAGACACAAACTCCTACGAGCAGTACTTC.

This clone has a handful of counts. V and J are TRBV6-6 and TRBJ1-2; tentative D call: TRBD1 (6 bases). The germline V gene has CDR1 MNHNY and CDR2 SVGAGI (reference sequence). V lost 4 bases to trimming and J lost 6 bases, with 15 bases between them. The CDR3 consists of 14 residues. The CDR3 DNA is TGTGCCAGCAGTTGGGGAGGGGGAATCGATGGCTACACCTTC. This translates into CASSWGGGIDGYTF.

The V call is TRBV7-2, the J call TRBJ1-2; D might be TRBD1 (6 bases). The CDR3 is made up of 14 amino acids. Deletions cut 7 bases from V and 7 bases from J, with 19 bases between. CDR1 and CDR2 from the germline V gene are SGHTA and FQGNSA. In nucleotides, the CDR3 is TGTGCCAGCACCCCCTCTCGGGGGGCAGGTGGCTACACCTTC. Protein sequence: CASTPSRGAGGYTF.

The chain combines TRBV29-1 with TRBJ2-1, with D unclear. The CDR3 is 10 amino acids. Deletions cut 5 bases from V and 5 bases from J, with 4 bases between. Germline CDR1 is SQVTM and CDR2 is ANQGSEA. The CDR3 DNA reads TGCAGCGTTTGGGACAATGAGCAGTTCTTC. As protein: CSVWDNEQFF.

The V and J genes are TRBV6-6 and TRBJ2-3, with D tentatively TRBD1 or TRBD2 (5 bases each). CDR3 size: 15 residues. The V and J ends lost 1 base and 2 bases respectively, with 10 bases between them. Germline lookup yields CDR1 MNHNY and CDR2 SVGAGI (reference sequence). CDR3 region: CASSYWGPTTDTQYF. CDR3 in DNA: TGTGCCAGCAGTTACTGGGGACCCACCACAGATACGCAGTATTTT.

This clone was seen just once. The chain has TRBV27 and TRBJ2-3; D remains unclear. Germline V gives CDR1 MNHEY, CDR2 SMNVEV (reference sequence). The CDR3 is 16 amino acids. Trimming stripped 0 bases from V and 0 bases from J, with 10 bases between. The CDR3 loop is CASSLSKGRSTDTQYF. The CDR3 nucleotides read TGTGCCAGCAGTTTATCGAAGGGCCGCAGCACAGATACGCAGTATTTT.

V and J are TRBV5-4 and TRBJ1-5; D may be TRBD1 (6 bases). Trimming shortened V by 3 bases and J by 3 bases, and 10 bases separated the two germline ends. Germline V gene sequence: CDR1 SGHNT, CDR2 YYREEE (reference sequence). There are 14 residues in the CDR3. CDR3 DNA sequence: TGTGCCAGCAGCTCGGGGGGCACCAATCAGCCCCAGCATTTT. This translates into CASSSGGTNQPQHF.

The chain combines TRBV7-9 with TRBJ2-3; maybe TRBD2 (7 bases). V lost 5 bases and J 2 bases, leaving 17 bases between the germline ends. This CDR3 has 16 residues. Germline CDR1 is SEHNR and CDR2 is FQNEAQ (reference sequence). CDR3 nucleotide sequence: TGTGCCAGCAGCATTGGTTTTCGGGGGGCCACAGATACGCAGTATTTT. Translated: CASSIGFRGATDTQYF. The variable domain in full, completed from reference TRBV7-9 and TRBJ2-3, reads DTGVSQNPRHKITKRGQNVTFRCDPISEHNRLYWYRQTLGQGPEFLTYFQNEAQLEKSRLLSDRFSAERPKGSFSTLEIQRTEQGDSAMYLCASSIGFRGATDTQYFGPGTRLTVL.

This clone occurred a few times. The chain joins TRBV27 to TRBJ2-1; 13 nucleotides line up with TRBD2. CDR3 size: 17 residues. The V segment lost 4 bases and the J segment 9 bases; nucleotides outside the gene matches: 12. In germline, CDR1 is MNHEY, CDR2 SMNVEV (reference sequence). The CDR3 DNA reads TGTGCCAGCAGTTCCCGTTCAGGACTAGCGGGGGTTAGTGAGCAGTTCTTC. It yields the protein CASSSRSGLAGVSEQFF.

The rearrangement uses TRBV2 and TRBJ1-2; a possible D gene is TRBD1 (5 bases). V was shortened by 7 bases and J by 8 bases, with 20 bases between the two germline ends. Germline CDR1 and CDR2: SNHLY and FYNNEI. The CDR3 is 14 residues long. The CDR3 loop reads CASNRDGASQGYTF. For the CDR3, the DNA is TGTGCCAGCAACCGGGACGGTGCATCTCAGGGCTACACCTTC. Full variable domain (remainder filled in from reference TRBV2 and TRBJ1-2): EPEVTQTPSHQVTQMGQEVILRCVPISNHLYFYWYRQILGQKVEFLVSFYNNEISEKSEIFDDQFSVERPDGSNFTLKIRSTKLEDSAMYFCASNRDGASQGYTFGSGTRLTVV.

The gene calls are TRBV11-3 and TRBJ2-2; weak D call: TRBD1 (5 bases). This CDR3 has 17 amino acids. V lost 2 bases and J lost 6, with 19 bases in between. Germline V CDR1 and CDR2: SGHNT, YENEEA. CDR3 region: CASSLFQGNQGAGELFF. The CDR3, as DNA: TGTGCCAGCAGCTTATTTCAGGGCAACCAAGGGGCCGGGGAGCTGTTTTTT.

The V gene is TRBV19, the J gene TRBJ2-5; 9 bases are shared with TRBD1. Germline assignment: CDR1 LNHDA and CDR2 SQIVND (reference sequence). The junction had 8 bases not matched to a gene; V was cut back by 9 bases and J by 0 bases. CDR3 size: 15 residues. The CDR3 spells CASGTGMGYQETQYF. Written as DNA, the CDR3 is TGTGCCAGCGGGACAGGGATGGGGTACCAAGAGACCCAGTACTTC.

The chain is built from TRBV7-2 and TRBJ1-6; D unclear. Per the germline V gene, CDR1 is SGHTA and CDR2 is FQGNSA. V was clipped by 1 base and J by 5 bases, with 6 bases between them. The CDR3 has 14 amino acids. The CDR3, as DNA: TGTGCCAGCAGCTTAGGGGCCAATAATTCACCCCTCCACTTT. It translates to CASSLGANNSPLHF.

This sequence joins TRBV2 and TRBJ2-5, with 11 bases aligning to TRBD2. The CDR3 runs 15 residues. Germline values: CDR1 SNHLY, CDR2 FYNNEI. The V gene end was trimmed by 8 bases and the J gene end by 5 bases; junction bases not matched to a gene: 10. In nucleotides, the CDR3 is TGTGCCAGCCTACTAGCGGGAGAGGGGGGTGAGACCCAGTACTTC. The encoded protein is CASLLAGEGGETQYF. Combining the CDR3 with reference TRBV2 and TRBJ2-5 gives the whole variable domain EPEVTQTPSHQVTQMGQEVILRCVPISNHLYFYWYRQILGQKVEFLVSFYNNEISEKSEIFDDQFSVERPDGSNFTLKIRSTKLEDSAMYFCASLLAGEGGETQYFGPGTRLLVL.

The chain uses TRBV4-2 and TRBJ1-2, with TRBD1 matching 8 bases. CDR3 length equals 15 residues. The J segment lost 8 bases and the V segment lost 7 bases, leaving 15 bases of the junction unmatched. From germline, CDR1 is LGHNA and CDR2 YNFKEQ. CDR3 sequence reads: CASTPDRDSLWGYTF. CDR3 coding DNA: TGTGCCAGCACCCCGGACAGGGATTCTCTTTGGGGCTACACCTTC.